This TCR beta chain came from a study of spatial heterogeneity in lung cancer. Study context: PBMC samples from follow-up, when available, were sequenced at a median of roughly two years post-resection. There were consistently more beta-chain sequences detected than alpha-chain sequences. Findings of the study overall: In blood, ubiquitous expanded tumor TCRs appeared more at resection than follow-up.

Time point described: blood at routine non-recurrence follow-up after resection. Sequencing of whole RNA from tumor, nontumor lung or frozen PBMC involved no sorting. All TCR cDNA molecules were individually tagged with a unique molecular identifier. TCRdb reanalysed the 5' RACE reads using MiXCR and keeps one entry per CDR3 protein. The sample consists of fewer than 60,000 distinct CDR3 sequences, 6% to 8.5% of them appearing once. For this clonotype: Its antigen is not known.

The CDR3 has 15 amino acids. The J segment lost 10 bases and the V segment lost 2 bases, leaving 11 bases of the junction unmatched. Germline CDR1 KGHSH, CDR2 LQKENI. The rearrangement joins TRBV18 to TRBJ1-2; 9 bases align to TRBD1. The TCR comes from a female donor with early-stage non-small cell lung cancer. Sequences were derived from PBMCs, sampled at follow-up. CDR3 in amino acids: CASSPINPGQGVYTF. The CDR3 DNA is TGTGCCAGCTCACCAATAAACCCGGGACAGGGCGTCTACACCTTC. Drawing the rest from reference TRBV18 and TRBJ1-2, the complete variable domain is NAGVMQNPRHLVRRRGQEARLRCSPMKGHSHVYWYRQLPEEGLKFMVYLQKENIIDESGMPKERFSAEFPKEGPSILRIQQVVRGDSAAYFCASSPINPGQGVYTFGSGTRLTVV.